The clone carrying this TCR beta chain was seen at least ten times. Its antigen is unidentified. The CDR3 extends over 16 amino acids. The germline CDR1 and CDR2 sequences are SQVTM and ANQGSEA. The V end was cut by 4 bases, the J end by 2 bases, with 15 bases between. Library preparation for TCR beta used quantitative 5'-RACE with molecular barcodes. Each CDR3 protein is one row after TCRdb ran MiXCR on the 5' RACE reads. The data hold 150,000 to 200,000 distinct CDR3 sequences, with approximately 9% observed a single time. This specimen belongs to a study of CD8 T cells in ankylosing spondylitis. Study outcomes and limitations: A TCR beta motif of seven or eight highly homologous variants appeared characteristic of ankylosing spondylitis blood.

This TCR was sampled from a female donor with ankylosing spondylitis or in good health (not recorded which). Source material: blood, either unsorted or a sorted T cell fraction (not recorded which). The chain is built from TRBV29-1 and TRBJ2-6; possible D gene TRBD1, 6 bases. The CDR3 nucleotides are TGCAGCGTTGCTGGTTGGAACAGGGCTGGGGCCAACGTCCTGACTTTC. Its translation is CSVAGWNRAGANVLTF.